This TCR beta chain was obtained from a study of blood T cell repertoires in COVID-19. The ends were cut back, 2 bases at V and 2 bases at J, with 3 bases in the middle. CDR1 and CDR2 (germline): LGHNA, YNFKEQ. The CDR3 is 12 residues long. Assay used: immunoSEQ multiplex PCR; TCRdb lists only in-frame clones, some missing. The data contain about 98,000 clones, approximately 92% of them singletons. The chain is built from TRBV4-2 and TRBJ2-5, with D hard to call. Specimen: peripheral blood. The sequence derives from a woman in her fifties or sixties with COVID-19, enrolled during active disease. The CDR3 DNA sequence: TGTGCCAGCAGCCAACCGCAAGAGACCCAGTACTTC. The encoded protein is CASSQPQETQYF.